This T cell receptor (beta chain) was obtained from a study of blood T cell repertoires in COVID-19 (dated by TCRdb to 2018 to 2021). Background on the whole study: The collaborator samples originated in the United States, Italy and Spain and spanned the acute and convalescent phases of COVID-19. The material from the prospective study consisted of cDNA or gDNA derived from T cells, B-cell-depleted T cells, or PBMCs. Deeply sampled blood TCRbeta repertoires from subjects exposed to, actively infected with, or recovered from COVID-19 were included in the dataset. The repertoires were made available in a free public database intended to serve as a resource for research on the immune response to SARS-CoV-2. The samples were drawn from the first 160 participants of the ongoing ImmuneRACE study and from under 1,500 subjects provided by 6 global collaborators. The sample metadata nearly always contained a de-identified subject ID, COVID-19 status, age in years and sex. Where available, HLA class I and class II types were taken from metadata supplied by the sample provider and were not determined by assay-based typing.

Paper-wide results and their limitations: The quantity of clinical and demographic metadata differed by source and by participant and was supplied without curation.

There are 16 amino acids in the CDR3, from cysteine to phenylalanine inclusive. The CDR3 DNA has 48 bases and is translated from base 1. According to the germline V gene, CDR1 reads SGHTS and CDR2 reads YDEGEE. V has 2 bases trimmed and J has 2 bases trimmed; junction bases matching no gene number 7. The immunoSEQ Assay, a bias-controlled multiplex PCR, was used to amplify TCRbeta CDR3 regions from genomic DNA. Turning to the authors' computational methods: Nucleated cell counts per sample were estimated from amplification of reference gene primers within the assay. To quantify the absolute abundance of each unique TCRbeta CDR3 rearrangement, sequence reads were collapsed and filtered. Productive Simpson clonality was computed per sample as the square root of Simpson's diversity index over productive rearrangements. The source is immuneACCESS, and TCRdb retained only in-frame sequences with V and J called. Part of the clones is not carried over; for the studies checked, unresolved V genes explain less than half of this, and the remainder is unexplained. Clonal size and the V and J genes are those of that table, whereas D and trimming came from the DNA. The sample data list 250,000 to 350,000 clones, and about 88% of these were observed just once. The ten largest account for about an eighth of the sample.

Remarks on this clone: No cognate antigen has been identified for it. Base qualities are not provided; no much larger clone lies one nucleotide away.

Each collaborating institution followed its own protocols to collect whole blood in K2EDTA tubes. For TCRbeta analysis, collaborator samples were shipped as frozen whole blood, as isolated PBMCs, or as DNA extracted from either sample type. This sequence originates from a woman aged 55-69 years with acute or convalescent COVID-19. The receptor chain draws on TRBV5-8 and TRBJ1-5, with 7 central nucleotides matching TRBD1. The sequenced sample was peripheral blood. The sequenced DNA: TGTGCCAGCAGCTTTCCCCTCGGACAGGGCAATCAGCCCCAGCATTTT. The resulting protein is CASSFPLGQGNQPQHF.